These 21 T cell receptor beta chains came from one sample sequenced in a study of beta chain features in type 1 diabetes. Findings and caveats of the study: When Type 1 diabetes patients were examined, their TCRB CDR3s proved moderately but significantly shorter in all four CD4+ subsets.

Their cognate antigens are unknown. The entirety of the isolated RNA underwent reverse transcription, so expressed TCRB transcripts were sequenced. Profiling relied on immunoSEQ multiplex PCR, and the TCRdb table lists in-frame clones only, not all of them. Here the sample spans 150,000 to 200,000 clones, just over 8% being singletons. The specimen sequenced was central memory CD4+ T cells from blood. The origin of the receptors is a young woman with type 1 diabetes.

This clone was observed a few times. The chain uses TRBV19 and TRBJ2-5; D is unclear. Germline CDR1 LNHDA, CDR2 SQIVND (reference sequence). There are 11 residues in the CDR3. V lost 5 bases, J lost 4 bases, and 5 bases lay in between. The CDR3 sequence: CASSSGETQYF. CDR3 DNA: TGTGCCAGTAGTTCCGGAGAGACCCAGTACTTC.

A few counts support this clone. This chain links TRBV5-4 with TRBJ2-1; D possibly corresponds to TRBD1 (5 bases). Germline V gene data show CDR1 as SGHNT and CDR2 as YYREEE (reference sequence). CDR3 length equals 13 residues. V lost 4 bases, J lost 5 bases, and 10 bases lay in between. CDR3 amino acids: CASSIDSNNEQFF. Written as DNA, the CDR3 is TGTGCCAGCAGCATTGACAGCAACAATGAGCAGTTCTTC.

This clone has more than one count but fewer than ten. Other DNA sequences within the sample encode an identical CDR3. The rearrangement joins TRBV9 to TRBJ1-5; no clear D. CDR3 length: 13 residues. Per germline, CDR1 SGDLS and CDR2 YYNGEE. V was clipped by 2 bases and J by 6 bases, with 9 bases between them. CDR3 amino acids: CASSVGGSQPQHF. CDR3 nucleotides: TGTGCCAGCAGCGTCGGAGGTAGTCAGCCCCAGCATTTT.

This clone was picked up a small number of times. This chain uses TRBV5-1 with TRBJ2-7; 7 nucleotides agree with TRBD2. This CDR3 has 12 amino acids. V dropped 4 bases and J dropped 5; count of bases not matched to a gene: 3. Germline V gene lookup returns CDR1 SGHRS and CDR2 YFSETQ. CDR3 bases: TGCGCCAGCAGCCGGGGGGACCACGAGCAGTACTTC. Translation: CASSRGDHEQYF.

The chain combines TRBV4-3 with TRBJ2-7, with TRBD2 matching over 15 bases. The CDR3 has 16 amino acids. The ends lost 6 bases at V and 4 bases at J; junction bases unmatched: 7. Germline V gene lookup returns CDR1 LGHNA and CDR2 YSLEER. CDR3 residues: CASSLGLAGGTYEQYF. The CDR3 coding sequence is TGCGCCAGCAGTCTAGGACTAGCGGGGGGGACGTACGAGCAGTACTTC.

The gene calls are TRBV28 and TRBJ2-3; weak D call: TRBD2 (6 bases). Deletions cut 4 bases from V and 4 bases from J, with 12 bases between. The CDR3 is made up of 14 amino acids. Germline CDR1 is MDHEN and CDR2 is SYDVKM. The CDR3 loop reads CASSWGLGPDTQYF. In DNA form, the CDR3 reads TGTGCCAGCAGTTGGGGACTGGGGCCAGATACGCAGTATTTT.

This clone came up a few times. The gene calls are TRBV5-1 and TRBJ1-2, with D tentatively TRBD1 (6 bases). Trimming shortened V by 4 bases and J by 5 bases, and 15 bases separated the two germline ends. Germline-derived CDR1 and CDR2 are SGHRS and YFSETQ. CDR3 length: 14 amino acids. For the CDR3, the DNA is TGCGCCAGCAGCAACGGACAGTACGGATATGGCTACACCTTC. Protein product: CASSNGQYGYGYTF. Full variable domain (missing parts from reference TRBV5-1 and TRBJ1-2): KAGVTQTPRYLIKTRGQQVTLSCSPISGHRSVSWYQQTPGQGLQFLFEYFSETQRNKGNFPGRFSGRQFSNSRSEMNVSTLELGDSALYLCASSNGQYGYGYTFGSGTRLTVV.

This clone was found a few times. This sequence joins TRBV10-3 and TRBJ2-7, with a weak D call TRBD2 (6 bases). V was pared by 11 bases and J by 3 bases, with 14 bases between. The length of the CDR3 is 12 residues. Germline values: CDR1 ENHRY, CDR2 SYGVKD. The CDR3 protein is CASGLTDYEQYF. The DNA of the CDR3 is TGTGCCTCGGGACTTACGGACTACGAGCAGTACTTC.

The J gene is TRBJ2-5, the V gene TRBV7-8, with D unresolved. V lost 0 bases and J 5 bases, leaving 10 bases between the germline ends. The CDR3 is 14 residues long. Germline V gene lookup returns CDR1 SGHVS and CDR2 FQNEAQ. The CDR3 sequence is CASSLALGPETQYF. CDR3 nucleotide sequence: TGTGCCAGCAGCTTAGCCTTGGGCCCCGAGACCCAGTACTTC.

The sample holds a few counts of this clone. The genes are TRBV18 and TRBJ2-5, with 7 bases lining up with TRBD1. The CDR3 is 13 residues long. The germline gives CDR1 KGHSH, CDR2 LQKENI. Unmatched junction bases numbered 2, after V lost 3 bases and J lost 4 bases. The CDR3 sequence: CASSPGQRETQYF. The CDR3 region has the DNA TGTGCCAGCTCACCGGGACAGAGAGAGACCCAGTACTTC.

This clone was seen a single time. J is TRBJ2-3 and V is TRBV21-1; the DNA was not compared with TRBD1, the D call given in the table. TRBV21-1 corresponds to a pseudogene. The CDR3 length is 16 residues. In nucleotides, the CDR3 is TGTGCCAGCAGCAAAGACGGGACAGGGCCCACAGATACGCAGTATTTT. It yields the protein CASSKDGTGPTDTQYF.

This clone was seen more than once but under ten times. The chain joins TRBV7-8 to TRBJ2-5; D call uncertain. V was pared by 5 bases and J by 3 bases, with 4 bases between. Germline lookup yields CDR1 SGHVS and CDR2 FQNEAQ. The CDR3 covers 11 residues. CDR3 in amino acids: CASSPKETQYF. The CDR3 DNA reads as TGTGCCAGCAGCCCTAAAGAGACCCAGTACTTC.

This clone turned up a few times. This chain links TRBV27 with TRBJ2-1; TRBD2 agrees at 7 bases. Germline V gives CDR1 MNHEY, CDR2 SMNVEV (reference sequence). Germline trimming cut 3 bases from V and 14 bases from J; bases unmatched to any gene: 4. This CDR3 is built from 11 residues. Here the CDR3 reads CASSFSGREFF. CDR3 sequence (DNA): TGTGCCAGCAGTTTCAGTGGGAGGGAGTTCTTC.

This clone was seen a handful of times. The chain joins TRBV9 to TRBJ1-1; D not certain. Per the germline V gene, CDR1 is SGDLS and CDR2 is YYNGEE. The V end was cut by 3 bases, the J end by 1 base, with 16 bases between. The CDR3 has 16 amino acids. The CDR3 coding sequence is TGTGCCAGCAGCGCCCACCCCGGAGGGCCGAACACTGAAGCTTTCTTT. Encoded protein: CASSAHPGGPNTEAFF.

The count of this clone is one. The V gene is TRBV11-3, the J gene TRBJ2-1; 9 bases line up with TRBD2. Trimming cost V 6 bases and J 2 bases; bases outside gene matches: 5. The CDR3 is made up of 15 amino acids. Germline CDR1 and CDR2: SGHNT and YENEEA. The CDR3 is CASRIAGVTYNEQFF. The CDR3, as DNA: TGTGCCAGCAGGATAGCGGGAGTGACCTACAATGAGCAGTTCTTC.

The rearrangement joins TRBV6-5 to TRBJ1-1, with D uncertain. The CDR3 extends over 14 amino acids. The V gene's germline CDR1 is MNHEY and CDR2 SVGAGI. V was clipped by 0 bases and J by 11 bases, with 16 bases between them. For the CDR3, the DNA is TGTGCCAGCAGTTACTCGGTGGCGGGTTTCGGCGCTTTCTTT. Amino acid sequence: CASSYSVAGFGAFF.

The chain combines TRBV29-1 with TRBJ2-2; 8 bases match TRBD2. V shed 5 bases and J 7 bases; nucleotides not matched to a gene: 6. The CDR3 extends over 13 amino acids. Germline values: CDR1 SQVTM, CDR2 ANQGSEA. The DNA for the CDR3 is TGCAGCGTTATACGGGGGGGTCGCGGGGAGCTGTTTTTT. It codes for CSVIRGGRGELFF.

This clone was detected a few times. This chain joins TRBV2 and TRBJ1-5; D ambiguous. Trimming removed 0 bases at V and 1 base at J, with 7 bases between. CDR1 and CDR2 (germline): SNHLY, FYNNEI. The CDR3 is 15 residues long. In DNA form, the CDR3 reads TGTGCCAGCAGTGAAGCATGGGAGAGCAATCAGCCCCAGCATTTT. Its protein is CASSEAWESNQPQHF.

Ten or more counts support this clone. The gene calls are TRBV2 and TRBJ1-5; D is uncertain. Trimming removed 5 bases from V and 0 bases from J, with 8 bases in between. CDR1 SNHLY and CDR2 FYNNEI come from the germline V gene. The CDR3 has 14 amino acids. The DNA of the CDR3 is TGTGCCAGCAGTACACAGTATAGCAATCAGCCCCAGCATTTT. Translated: CASSTQYSNQPQHF.

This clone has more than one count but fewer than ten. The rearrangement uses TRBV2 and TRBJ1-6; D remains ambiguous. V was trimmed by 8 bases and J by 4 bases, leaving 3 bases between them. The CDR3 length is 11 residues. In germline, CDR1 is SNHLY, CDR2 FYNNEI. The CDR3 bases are TGTGCCAGCCAATATAATTCACCCCTCCACTTT. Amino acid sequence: CASQYNSPLHF.

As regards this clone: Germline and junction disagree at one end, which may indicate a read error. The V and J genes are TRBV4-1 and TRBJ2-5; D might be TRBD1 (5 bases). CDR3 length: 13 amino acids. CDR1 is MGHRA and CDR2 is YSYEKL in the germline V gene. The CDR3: CASSYRTQETQYF. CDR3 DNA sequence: TGTGCCAGCAGCTACAGGACACAAGAGACCCAGTACTTC.